This T cell receptor (beta chain) was profiled in a study of T cells in Graves' hyperthyroidism and ophthalmopathy. Findings and limits, study-wide: Most thyroid clonotypes with frequency above 0.001 were detected in blood.

In regard to this clonotype: Antigen unknown.

The CDR3 regions of TCR beta were amplified from RNA transcripts. Primed by the HTBI set, a first-round RT-PCR was run on the TCR CDR3. TCRdb reprocessed the multiplex PCR reads via MiXCR and lists one record per CDR3 protein. The sample has about 640,000 distinct CDR3 sequences; less than 25% are singletons. Germline CDR1 reads KGHSH; CDR2 reads LQKENI. Trimming took 5 bases from V and 0 from J; bases not matched to a gene: 6. This CDR3 has 15 residues. This sequence originates from a man aged 30 to 45 with Graves' ophthalmopathy. Sequenced sample: blood. The chain employs TRBV18 and TRBJ2-7; TRBD1 matches 8 bases. The CDR3 reads CASSMTGVPSYEQYF. The CDR3 bases are TGTGCCAGCTCAATGACAGGGGTCCCCTCCTACGAGCAGTACTTC. Combining the CDR3 with reference TRBV18 and TRBJ2-7 gives the whole variable domain NAGVMQNPRHLVRRRGQEARLRCSPMKGHSHVYWYRQLPEEGLKFMVYLQKENIIDESGMPKERFSAEFPKEGPSILRIQQVVRGDSAAYFCASSMTGVPSYEQYFGPGTRLTVT.